Described below is a single T cell receptor (beta chain) sequence and its context. V lost 3 bases and J lost 2, with 17 bases in between. CDR1 is MNHNS and CDR2 is SASEGT in the germline V gene. This CDR3 contains 16 residues. TCRdb keeps only in-frame clones here, not all; method: immunoSEQ multiplex PCR. The sample includes more than 400,000 clones, 95% to 97% seen only once; the top ten take 0.055% to 0.075%. This specimen belongs to a study of shared clonotypes between healthy human individuals. This chain uses TRBV6-1 with TRBJ2-7; D uncertain. The source of this sequence is a woman aged 25 to 45 in good health. The sample was naive CD4+ T cells sorted from blood. Subset specified: CD45RA+ positively selected. The CDR3 sequence: CASSDRSQTVPYEQYF. Here the CDR3 DNA reads TGTGCCAGCAGTGATCGATCCCAGACGGTACCCTACGAGCAGTACTTC.